These T cell receptor beta chains were read from a single sample in a study of T cells after yellow fever vaccination. TCRdb passed the 5' RACE reads through MiXCR, listing each CDR3 protein once. The sample shows 250,000 to 400,000 distinct CDR3 sequences, over 3.5% of them seen only once. The sequenced sample was PBMCs, obtained 5 days after the yellow fever booster vaccination. The receptors were gathered from a man between 18 and 29 years old who received the YFV17D yellow fever vaccine. Both conserved end residues are part of each CDR3. A D gene is named only where the DNA matches it firmly. The size of a clone is reported for some rows only, either as once, few or many, or as a class for expanded clones.

CDR3 length	clone size	D gene	V gene	J gene	CDR3 DNA	CDR3 protein
18	-	TRBD1	TRBV4-1	TRBJ2-6	TGCGCCAGCAGCCCCGGACAGGAGCAACTCTCTGGGGCCAACGTCCTGACTTTC	CASSPGQEQLSGANVLTF
12	few	TRBD1	TRBV24-1	TRBJ2-1	TGTGCCACCAGTGACTCATACAGGGGGCAGTTCTTC	CATSDSYRGQFF
15	-	TRBD2	TRBV20-1	TRBJ2-3	TGCAGTGCTAGAGTTAGCGGGGGCAGCACAGATACGCAGTATTTT	CSARVSGGSTDTQYF
16	-	-	TRBV7-2	TRBJ2-6	TGTGCCAGCAGCTTAGAGGCACTCTCTGGGGCCAACGTCCTGACTTTC	CASSLEALSGANVLTF
13	few	-	TRBV5-1	TRBJ2-3	TGCGCCAGCAGCTGGCAGGACACAGATACGCAGTATTTT	CASSWQDTDTQYF
18	-	TRBD2	TRBV7-2	TRBJ2-5	TGTGCCAGCAGCTTGCCGGGACTAGCGGGGGGGCCTGGGGAGACCCAGTACTTC	CASSLPGLAGGPGETQYF
13	few	-	TRBV24-1	TRBJ2-1	TGTGCCACCAGTGATGGGGCGGGGTCCGCACAGTTCTTC	CATSDGAGSAQFF
15	few	-	TRBV12-3/TRBV12-4	TRBJ1-1	TGTGCCAGCAGTTTACAGTCCGGGCTTCGGACTGAAGCTTTCTTT	CASSLQSGLRTEAFF
17	many	TRBD2	TRBV5-1	TRBJ2-1	TGCGCCAGCAGCTTGGCCGGTTTAGCGGGAGCGTACAATGAGCAGTTCTTC	CASSLAGLAGAYNEQFF
13	few	TRBD2	TRBV20-1	TRBJ2-3	TGCAGTGCGGGGACTAGCGGGGCAGATACGCAGTATTTT	CSAGTSGADTQYF
16	few	TRBD1	TRBV18	TRBJ1-2	TGTGCCAGCTCACCACAGGGGACAGGGGGCTACTATGGCTACACCTTC	CASSPQGTGGYYGYTF
14	-	-	TRBV12-3/TRBV12-4	TRBJ1-4	TGTGCCAGCAGTTTCTTAAAGGGACACGAAAAACTGTTTTTT	CASSFLKGHEKLFF
16	many	-	TRBV4-2	TRBJ2-2	TGTGCCAGCAGCCAAGTCGTGGCAGGGGACACCGGGGAGCTGTTTTTT	CASSQVVAGDTGELFF
14	many	-	TRBV5-1	TRBJ2-2	TGCGCCAGCAGCAAAGGGTCGAACACCGGGGAGCTGTTTTTT	CASSKGSNTGELFF
14	few	-	TRBV7-8	TRBJ2-5	TGTGCCAGCAGCTTCGTGGGCGGAGAAGAGACCCAGTACTTC	CASSFVGGEETQYF
13	-	-	TRBV15	TRBJ1-1	TGTGCCACCAGCAGTAAATTGAACACTGAAGCTTTCTTT	CATSSKLNTEAFF
15	-	-	TRBV7-2	TRBJ2-7	TGTGCCAGCAGCAGGAACAGGGGCCCGGGGGGCGAGCAGTACTTC	CASSRNRGPGGEQYF
15	many	-	TRBV6-5	TRBJ1-2	TGTGCCAGCAGTTACGCGTCGTGGGGGATAGGTGGCTACACCTTC	CASSYASWGIGGYTF
16	many	TRBD1	TRBV7-9	TRBJ2-5	TGTGCCAGCAGCTTAAACCCCGGGACAGGGGTCGAGACCCAGTACTTC	CASSLNPGTGVETQYF
15	few	-	TRBV11-2	TRBJ1-2	TGTGCCAGCAGCTTAGTCCCGGGGCCGTCCAATGGCTACACCTTC	CASSLVPGPSNGYTF